This is a list of T cell receptor beta chains from one sample in a study of CD8+CD57+ T cells in acquired aplastic anemia. From the reads, TCRdb called clonotypes with MiXCR, one entry per CDR3 protein. Among a few hundred thousand distinct CDR3 sequences listed, 30% to 35% were seen once. The material sequenced was sorted CD4+, CD8+, or CD8+CD57+ T cells (not recorded which) from PBMCs. The receptors shown here come from a human donor in good health, serving as a control. The CDR3 runs from the conserved cysteine through the conserved F or W. A D gene is named only where the DNA matches it firmly. The size entry is marked missing in some rows and otherwise reads once, few, many or a size class.

j_call d_call clone_size v_call cdr3_nt cdr3_aa
TRBJ2-5 - many TRBV19 TGTGCCAGTAGTCCCTTGGTAGTCTCGGAGACCCAGTACTTC CASSPLVVSETQYF
TRBJ1-6 TRBD1 many TRBV11-2 TGTGCCAGCAGCCCTAGGACAGGGACCATCATCTCCAATTCACCCCTCCACTTT CASSPRTGTIISNSPLHF
TRBJ1-5 - - TRBV19 TGTGCCAGTAGCCTAGGGTTCCAGCCCCAGCATTTT CASSLGFQPQHF
TRBJ1-1 TRBD1 once TRBV9 TGTGCCAGCAGCGCCGGTCCCGGGACAGGGGACACTGAAGCTTTCTTT CASSAGPGTGDTEAFF
TRBJ2-3 TRBD2 - TRBV5-6 TGTGCCAGCAGCACGGGGAGCGGGAGAGGCACAGATACGCAGTATTTT CASSTGSGRGTDTQYF
TRBJ2-3 - - TRBV7-2 TGTGCCAGCAGCTTTGGACTGCCTGGGGATACGCAGTATTTT CASSFGLPGDTQYF
TRBJ2-3 - many TRBV29-1 TGCAGCGCTAGGTGGGCCTACGATACGCAGTATTTT CSARWAYDTQYF
TRBJ1-2 - many TRBV10-3 TGTGCCAGCCTCCGGGGCGGGGTATATGGCTACACCTTC CASLRGGVYGYTF
TRBJ1-2 - many TRBV2 TGTGCCAGCAGTGTATCGGGTAGTGGCTACACCTTC CASSVSGSGYTF
TRBJ2-7 - many TRBV19 TGTGCCAGTAGTATAGGAACCCGATCGGGCCGAACCTACGAGCAGTACTTC CASSIGTRSGRTYEQYF
TRBJ2-7 - many TRBV7-2 TGTGCCAGCAGCTTAATTTGGAGGGAGCAGTACTTC CASSLIWREQYF
TRBJ2-3 TRBD1 - TRBV20-1 TGCAGTGCTAGAACCACAGGGGGCTCTTTTGCAGATACGCAGTATTTT CSARTTGGSFADTQYF
TRBJ2-2 TRBD1 - TRBV19 TGTGCCAGTAGTCCCCGGACAGGTTCAACCGGGGAGCTGTTTTTT CASSPRTGSTGELFF
TRBJ2-3 TRBD2 few TRBV20-1 TGCAGTGCTAGAAAATTGGGACTAAACATAGATACGCAGTATTTT CSARKLGLNIDTQYF
TRBJ2-1 TRBD1 - TRBV12-3/TRBV12-4 TGTGCCAGCAGTTTACGGGACAGCCAAGTTGACAATGAGCAGTTCTTC CASSLRDSQVDNEQFF
TRBJ2-6 - - TRBV11-2 TGTGCCAGCAGCTTATTATTGGCAGGGGCCAACGTCCTGACTTTC CASSLLLAGANVLTF
TRBJ2-5 TRBD1 once TRBV7-3 TGTGCCAGCAGTAAGGACAGGGCGGAGACCCAGTACTTC CASSKDRAETQYF
TRBJ2-1 - many TRBV6-1 TGTGCCAGCACCGACAGTTACGAGCAGTTCTTC CASTDSYEQFF
TRBJ1-1 - many TRBV14 TGTGCCAGCAGCCAAGATATGTTCGCAGCCAACACGAACACTGAAGCTTTCTTT CASSQDMFAANTNTEAFF
TRBJ2-1 TRBD2 - TRBV10-3 TGTGCCATCAGGGGTAGCGGGACTGGTGATGAGCAGTTCTTC CAIRGSGTGDEQFF
TRBJ2-7 - many TRBV14 TGTGCCAGCAGCCATGGTCTATACGAGCAGTACTTC CASSHGLYEQYF
TRBJ2-4 - many TRBV15 TGTGCCACCAGCAGTGGGTGGGCCAAAAACATTCAGTACTTC CATSSGWAKNIQYF